These 31 T cell receptor beta chains originate from one sample sequenced in a study of CD8 T cells in ankylosing spondylitis. TCRdb analysed the 5' RACE reads with MiXCR anew, one entry per CDR3 protein. The sample holds roughly 170,000 distinct CDR3 sequences, 9.5% to 10% seen once. Sequencing was performed on blood, either unsorted or a sorted T cell fraction (not recorded which). Receptor source: a female donor with ankylosing spondylitis or in good health (not recorded which).

This clonotype is categorized as medium-sized. The rearrangement links TRBV29-1 to TRBJ2-5; D remains unclear. CDR1 is SQVTM and CDR2 is ANQGSEA in the germline V gene. CDR3 length: 16 amino acids. With 5 bases removed from V and 2 bases from J, the gap between germline ends came to 21 bases. CDR3 sequence: CSVTQFADHVQETQYF. The CDR3 DNA reads as TGCAGCGTTACCCAGTTTGCGGATCATGTTCAAGAGACCCAGTACTTC. Full variable domain (missing parts from reference TRBV29-1 and TRBJ2-5): SAVISQKPSRDICQRGTSLTIQCQVDSQVTMMFWYRQQPGQSLTLIATANQGSEATYESGFVIDKFPISRPNLTFSTLTVSNMSPEDSSIYLCSVTQFADHVQETQYFGPGTRLLVL.

This clonotype has at least ten counts. The genes are TRBV4-3 and TRBJ2-3, with D tentatively TRBD2 (6 bases). The CDR3 is 17 amino acids. Germline assignment: CDR1 LGHNA and CDR2 YSLEER. With 0 bases removed from V and 6 bases from J, the gap between germline ends came to 19 bases. The CDR3 region has the DNA TGCGCCAGCAGCCAAGAGTACAGCGGGTGGCCCCCGGATACGCAGTATTTT. Encoded protein: CASSQEYSGWPPDTQYF.

The V and J genes are TRBV7-2 and TRBJ2-1, with 12 bases fitting TRBD2. V was clipped by 1 base and J by 9 bases; unmatched bases: 7. The CDR3 runs to 16 residues. The germline V gene has CDR1 SGHTA and CDR2 FQGNSA. The CDR3 bases are TGTGCCAGCAGCTTAGAAACTAGCGGGAGGTACGGTGAGCAGTTCTTC. Protein product: CASSLETSGRYGEQFF.

This clonotype was seen only a few times. The chain carries TRBV9 and TRBJ2-5; 7 bases line up with TRBD2. The CDR3 has 17 residues. The V gene end was trimmed by 3 bases and the J gene end by 4 bases; junction bases not matched to a gene: 15. Germline V lookup: CDR1 SGDLS, CDR2 YYNGEE. In nucleotides, the CDR3 is TGTGCCAGCAGCGCCCCGCGGGACTCCGGGAGGACAGAGACCCAGTACTTC. Its protein product is CASSAPRDSGRTETQYF.

The chain has TRBV30 and TRBJ2-7; D unclear. V lost 5 bases, J lost 3 bases, and 8 bases lay in between. Per the germline V gene, CDR1 is GTSNPN and CDR2 is SVGIG (reference sequence). The CDR3 contains 11 residues. Written as DNA, the CDR3 is TGTGCCTGGCAGCCTCTCTACGAGCAGTACTTC. It codes for CAWQPLYEQYF.

The table lists this clonotype with many counts. The chain links TRBV12-3 or TRBV12-4 to TRBJ1-1; no firm D call. Trimming took 6 bases from V and 6 from J, leaving 11 bases between them. This CDR3 is 12 amino acids long. CDR3 loop: CASSPSGAEAFF. The CDR3 nucleotides are TGTGCCAGCAGCCCTTCCGGCGCTGAAGCTTTCTTT.

This chain links TRBV20-1 with TRBJ2-1, with 8 bases matching TRBD1. V shed 4 bases and J 8 bases; nucleotides not matched to a gene: 16. The CDR3 is 16 residues long. Germline CDR1 and CDR2: DFQATT and SNEGSKA (reference sequence). The CDR3 spells CSATWTGMNWSDEQFF. The CDR3 nucleotides are TGCAGTGCTACTTGGACAGGGATGAATTGGAGCGATGAGCAGTTCTTC.

This clonotype was seen a few times. This chain joins TRBV7-9 and TRBJ1-1; D remains unclear. Germline V CDR1 and CDR2: SEHNR, FQNEAQ (reference sequence). V was clipped by 5 bases and J by 4 bases, with 14 bases between them. The CDR3 contains 14 residues. The CDR3 region is CASSLWGAGTEAFF. The CDR3 nucleotides are TGTGCCAGCAGCCTCTGGGGAGCCGGCACTGAAGCTTTCTTT. Full variable domain (outside the CDR3, taken from reference TRBV7-9 and TRBJ1-1): DTGVSQNPRHKITKRGQNVTFRCDPISEHNRLYWYRQTLGQGPEFLTYFQNEAQLEKSRLLSDRFSAERPKGSFSTLEIQRTEQGDSAMYLCASSLWGAGTEAFFGQGTRLTVV.

The rearrangement uses TRBV6-2 or TRBV6-3 and TRBJ2-1; TRBD1 might be the D (6 bases). Germline lookup yields CDR1 MNHEY and CDR2 SVGEGT. V was shortened by 7 bases and J by 10 bases, with 17 bases between the two germline ends. The CDR3 consists of 13 residues. The CDR3 sequence: CASIQGPGGEQFF. In DNA, the CDR3 is TGTGCCAGCATACAGGGCCCTGGGGGAGAGCAGTTCTTC.

This clonotype was counted many times. The chain uses TRBV4-3 and TRBJ2-7; TRBD1 or TRBD2 may be the D gene (5 bases each). Germline V gives CDR1 LGHNA, CDR2 YSLEER. V lost 0 bases and J 2 bases, leaving 14 bases between the germline ends. The CDR3 totals 16 residues. The CDR3 is CASSQDLRGSTYEQYF. The CDR3 DNA reads as TGCGCCAGCAGCCAAGATCTGAGGGGCAGTACCTACGAGCAGTACTTC.

This clonotype showed up just a few times. This rearrangement joins TRBV20-1 to TRBJ2-3; a weak D match, TRBD2 (5 bases). Germline CDR1 and CDR2: DFQATT and SNEGSKA (reference sequence). Trimming cost V 0 bases and J 0 bases, with 13 bases left between them. The CDR3 extends over 16 amino acids. This chain's CDR3 is CSARDAGGLSTDTQYF. CDR3 DNA: TGCAGTGCTAGAGATGCGGGCGGGCTCAGCACAGATACGCAGTATTTT.

This chain joins TRBV5-6 and TRBJ2-7; D is undetermined. Germline CDR1 SGHDT, CDR2 YYEEEE. Trimming pared 4 bases from V and 5 bases from J, leaving 16 bases between. The CDR3 runs to 14 residues. The CDR3 region is CASSPMSVRNEQYF. In DNA, the CDR3 is TGTGCCAGCAGCCCGATGTCGGTTCGAAACGAGCAGTACTTC.

This clonotype has at least ten counts. The chain recombines TRBV6-2 or TRBV6-3 with TRBJ1-1; D is undetermined. Germline-derived CDR1 and CDR2 are MNHEY and SVGEGT. The CDR3 loop spans 13 amino acids. The V end lost 2 bases, the J end lost 1 base, and 5 bases lay between the germline ends. This CDR3 reads CASSYLQNTEAFF. In DNA form, the CDR3 reads TGTGCCAGCAGTTACCTACAGAACACTGAAGCTTTCTTT.

The chain uses TRBV7-9 and TRBJ2-5, with D unclear. This CDR3 comprises 10 residues. V was shortened by 8 bases and J by 5 bases, with 6 bases between the two germline ends. CDR1 SEHNR and CDR2 FQNEAQ come from the germline V gene (reference sequence). The CDR3 sequence: CASARETQYF. CDR3 in DNA: TGTGCCAGCGCCCGTGAGACCCAGTACTTC.

J is TRBJ2-1 and V is TRBV9; 11 nucleotides match TRBD1. The germline CDR1 and CDR2 sequences are SGDLS and YYNGEE. Trimming removed 2 bases from V and 9 bases from J; junction bases left unmatched: 7. The CDR3 runs 15 residues. The CDR3 DNA sequence: TGTGCCAGCAGCGTTTCCGGGACAGGGGGTGGTGAGCAGTTCTTC. It yields the protein CASSVSGTGGGEQFF. Complete variable domain (other parts from reference TRBV9 and TRBJ2-1): DSGVTQTPKHLITATGQRVTLRCSPRSGDLSVYWYQQSLDQGLQFLIQYYNGEERAKGNILERFSAQQFPDLHSELNLSSLELGDSALYFCASSVSGTGGGEQFFGPGTRLTVL.

The table lists this clonotype with many counts. J is TRBJ2-1 and V is TRBV20-1, with unresolved D. Between the trimmed V and J ends, which lost 0 bases and 1 base, there was a span of 7 bases. The germline V gene has CDR1 DFQATT and CDR2 SNEGSKA (reference sequence). The CDR3 runs to 14 residues. DNA of the CDR3: TGCAGTGCTAGAGATCGCGTGTCCTACAATGAGCAGTTCTTC. The encoded protein is CSARDRVSYNEQFF.

The chain uses TRBV27 and TRBJ2-5; a possible D gene is TRBD1 (6 bases). Germline CDR1 MNHEY, CDR2 SMNVEV (reference sequence). This CDR3 contains 14 residues. V dropped 2 bases and J dropped 2 bases, with 9 bases sitting between them. CDR3 residues: CASSLQGPQETQYF. For the CDR3, the DNA is TGTGCCAGCAGTTTACAGGGGCCGCAAGAGACCCAGTACTTC.

This clonotype showed up just a few times. The rearrangement uses TRBV6-1 and TRBJ2-1, with D unresolved. Germline CDR1 reads MNHNS; CDR2 reads SASEGT. V lost 8 bases to trimming and J lost 2 bases, with 4 bases between them. The CDR3 loop spans 11 amino acids. The CDR3 region is CASDTYNEQFF. The CDR3 region has the DNA TGTGCCAGCGATACCTACAATGAGCAGTTCTTC.

The V and J genes are TRBV14 and TRBJ2-2; D is perhaps TRBD1 (5 bases). Germline CDR1 reads SGHDN; CDR2 reads FVKESK. V was cut by 3 bases and J by 6 bases, with 17 bases left in between. This CDR3 region has 16 residues. The CDR3: CASSHFRVRRPGELFF. The CDR3 nucleotides are TGTGCCAGCAGCCACTTCAGGGTTAGGCGTCCCGGGGAGCTGTTTTTT.

V and J are TRBV15 and TRBJ1-5; 9 nucleotides align to TRBD1. Germline V gene lookup returns CDR1 LNHNV and CDR2 YYDKDF (reference sequence). This CDR3 contains 14 residues. V lost 3 bases and J lost 6; bases outside the gene matches: 3. The CDR3 sequence is CATSRGTGSQPQHF. CDR3 nucleotides: TGTGCCACCAGCAGGGGGACAGGGAGTCAGCCCCAGCATTTT.

The sample holds a few counts of this clonotype. This sequence joins TRBV27 and TRBJ2-3; 12 positions match TRBD2. Germline V lookup: CDR1 MNHEY, CDR2 SMNVEV (reference sequence). With 5 bases clipped from V and 4 bases from J, the junction kept 10 bases outside the gene matches. The CDR3 contains 17 residues. CDR3 DNA sequence: TGTGCCAGCAGTGGTCTAGCGGGAGGGAATATACCAGATACGCAGTATTTT. Its protein product is CASSGLAGGNIPDTQYF.

V usage is TRBV6-6 and J usage is TRBJ1-2, with D unclear. CDR1 is MNHNY and CDR2 is SVGAGI in the germline V gene (reference sequence). The CDR3 length is 11 residues. V was shortened by 4 bases and J by 4 bases, with 4 bases between the two germline ends. The CDR3 DNA is TGTGCCAGCAGTTCAACCTATGGCTACACCTTC. Translation: CASSSTYGYTF.

This clonotype has only a few counts. V and J are TRBV29-1 and TRBJ2-3, with 9 nucleotides matching TRBD2. V lost 7 bases to trimming and J lost 2 bases; unmatched junction nucleotides: 4. Germline V CDR1 and CDR2: SQVTM, ANQGSEA. The CDR3 runs 13 residues. CDR3 sequence (DNA): TGCAGCGGGCGGGGGGGGGACACAGATACGCAGTATTTT. It yields the protein CSGRGGDTDTQYF.

Ten or more counts support this clonotype. The rearrangement joins TRBV7-9 to TRBJ2-5; D possibly corresponds to TRBD2 (6 bases). The length of the CDR3 is 13 residues. V was trimmed by 2 bases and J by 4 bases, leaving 8 bases between them. Germline loops: CDR1 SEHNR, CDR2 FQNEAQ (reference sequence). Here the CDR3 DNA reads TGTGCCAGCAGCTTATTGGGGGGAGAGACCCAGTACTTC. Translated, it gives CASSLLGGETQYF.

This clonotype has at least ten counts. The V gene is TRBV6-2 or TRBV6-3, the J gene TRBJ1-5; a possible D gene is TRBD1 (5 bases). The CDR3 extends over 14 amino acids. Germline CDR1 and CDR2: MNHEY and SVGEGT. V gave up 8 bases and J gave up 2 bases, with 13 bases separating them. This chain's CDR3 is CASGWGLGNQPQHF. The CDR3 DNA reads as TGTGCCAGCGGATGGGGGTTGGGCAATCAGCCCCAGCATTTT.

The chain recombines TRBV29-1 with TRBJ2-1, with 9 bases matching TRBD2. From germline, CDR1 is SQVTM and CDR2 ANQGSEA. CDR3 length equals 15 residues. In nucleotides, the CDR3 is TGCTCGTTTCTCGAAACTAGCGGGTCCTACAATGAGCAGTTCTTC. Translating it yields CSFLETSGSYNEQFF.

The chain couples TRBV24-1 to TRBJ2-1, with TRBD2 matching over 9 bases. The CDR3 length is 14 residues. CDR1 and CDR2 (germline): KGHDR, SFDVKD. Germline trimming cut 5 bases from V and 12 bases from J; bases unmatched to any gene: 10. For the CDR3, the DNA is TGTGCCACCAGTGCCCTTCCTAGCGGGATCGGGCAGTTCTTC. Protein: CATSALPSGIGQFF.

The gene calls are TRBV2 and TRBJ1-5; D gene unclear. Trimming removed 1 base at V and 7 bases at J, with 14 bases between. The CDR3 is made up of 15 amino acids. Germline assignment: CDR1 SNHLY and CDR2 FYNNEI. CDR3 DNA: TGTGCCAGCAGTGAAGGCACCCGACGAGGACAGCCCCAGCATTTT. Translating it yields CASSEGTRRGQPQHF.

This clonotype was seen more than once but under ten times. This chain links TRBV7-9 with TRBJ2-5, with 10 bases matching TRBD1. Germline V gene data show CDR1 as SEHNR and CDR2 as FQNEAQ (reference sequence). There are 15 residues in the CDR3. V lost 5 bases to trimming and J lost 4 bases; unmatched junction nucleotides: 7. For the CDR3, the DNA is TGTGCCAGCAGCGGCGCCGGGACAGGGGCAGAGACCCAGTACTTC. It is translated as CASSGAGTGAETQYF. Together with reference TRBV7-9 and TRBJ2-5, the CDR3 gives the full variable domain: DTGVSQNPRHKITKRGQNVTFRCDPISEHNRLYWYRQTLGQGPEFLTYFQNEAQLEKSRLLSDRFSAERPKGSFSTLEIQRTEQGDSAMYLCASSGAGTGAETQYFGPGTRLLVL.

This clonotype was detected only a few times. The chain joins TRBV7-9 to TRBJ2-1, with TRBD2 matching over 9 bases. V trimming: 7 bases; J trimming: 6 bases; junction bases outside the gene matches: 7. CDR3 length equals 14 residues. CDR1 is SEHNR, CDR2 FQNEAQ, per germline (reference sequence). CDR3 bases: TGTGCCAGCACCTCACTAGCGGGTTCCAATGAGCAGTTCTTC. It codes for CASTSLAGSNEQFF.

This clonotype has just a few counts. The chain carries TRBV5-1 and TRBJ2-2, with 8 bases aligning to TRBD1. The V segment lost 1 base and the J segment 6 bases; nucleotides outside the gene matches: 8. The CDR3 extends over 16 amino acids. The germline V gene has CDR1 SGHRS and CDR2 YFSETQ. The CDR3 DNA sequence: TGCGCCAGCAGCTTGCCCGACAGGGGAATCGCCGGGGAGCTGTTTTTT. The encoded protein is CASSLPDRGIAGELFF.